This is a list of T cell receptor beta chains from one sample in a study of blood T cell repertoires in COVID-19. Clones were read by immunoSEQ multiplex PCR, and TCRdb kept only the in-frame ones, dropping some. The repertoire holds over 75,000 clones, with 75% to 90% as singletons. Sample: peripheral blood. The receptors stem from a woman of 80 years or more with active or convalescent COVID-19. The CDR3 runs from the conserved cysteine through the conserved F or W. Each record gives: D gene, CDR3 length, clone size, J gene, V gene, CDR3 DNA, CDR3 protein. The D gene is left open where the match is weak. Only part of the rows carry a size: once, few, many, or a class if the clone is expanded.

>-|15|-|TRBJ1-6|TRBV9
TGTGCCAGCAGCGTAGAGGGGAATTTGGGTTCACCCCTCCACTTT
CASSVEGNLGSPLHF
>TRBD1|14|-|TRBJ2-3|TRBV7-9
TGTGCCAGCAGCTTCGGGACAGGGACAGATACGCAGTATTTT
CASSFGTGTDTQYF
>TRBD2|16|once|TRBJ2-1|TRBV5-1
TGCGCCAGCAGCTCCCAGCGGGAGGGCCCCTACAATGAGCAGTTCTTC
CASSSQREGPYNEQFF
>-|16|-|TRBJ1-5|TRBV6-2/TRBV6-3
TGTGCCAGCAGTTACTCGATCACATATAGCAATCAGCCCCAGCATTTT
CASSYSITYSNQPQHF
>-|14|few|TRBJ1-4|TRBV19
TGTGCCAGTAGTATCTCGTCCGCTAATGAAAAACTGTTTTTT
CASSISSANEKLFF
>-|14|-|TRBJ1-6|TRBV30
TGTGCCTGGAAATCCGGTCCCTATAATTCACCCCTCCACTTT
CAWKSGPYNSPLHF
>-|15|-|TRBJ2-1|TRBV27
TGTGCCAGCAGAGAATGGAGCGGAATCTCCAATGAGCAGTTCTTC
CASREWSGISNEQFF
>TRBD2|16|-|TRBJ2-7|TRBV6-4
TGTGCCAGCAGGGGGGCGGGAGGAAGAGGATGGGACGAGCAGTACTTC
CASRGAGGRGWDEQYF
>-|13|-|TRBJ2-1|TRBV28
TGTGCCAGCTGGGAGGTTACGAAAAATGAGCAGTTCTTC
CASWEVTKNEQFF
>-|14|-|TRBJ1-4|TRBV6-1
TGTGCCAGCAGTGAAAACACAATTAATGAAAAACTGTTTTTT
CASSENTINEKLFF
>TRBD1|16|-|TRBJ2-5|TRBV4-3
TGCGCCAGCAGCCACCAAGCGGGACAGGGGGCGGAGACCCAGTACTTC
CASSHQAGQGAETQYF
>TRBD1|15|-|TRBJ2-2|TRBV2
TGTGCCAGCAGTGTGACAGGGGGCAATCTCGGGGAGCTGTTTTTT
CASSVTGGNLGELFF
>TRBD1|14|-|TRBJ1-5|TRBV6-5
TGTGCCAGCAGGGGGACAGGGGACGGGCAGCCCCAGCATTTT
CASRGTGDGQPQHF
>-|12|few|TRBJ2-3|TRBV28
TGTGCCAGCCAGGGGAGGGGGGATACGCAGTATTTT
CASQGRGDTQYF
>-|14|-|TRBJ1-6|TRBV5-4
TGTGCCAGCAGCTTGTGGACGGAGGATTCACCCCTCCACTTT
CASSLWTEDSPLHF
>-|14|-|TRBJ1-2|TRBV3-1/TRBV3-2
TGTGCCAGCAGCCAAGATCGCGGGGGGGTTGGCTACACCTTC
CASSQDRGGVGYTF
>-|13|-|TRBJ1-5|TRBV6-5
TGTGCCAGCAGTATCAGGGAATTTCAGCCCCAGCATTTT
CASSIREFQPQHF
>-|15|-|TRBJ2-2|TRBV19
TGTGCCAGTAATAGACAGGATGGGAACACCGGGGAGCTGTTTTTT
CASNRQDGNTGELFF
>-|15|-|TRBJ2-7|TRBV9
TGTGCCAGCAGCGTAGACGGGGAATCTATACGGGAGCAGTACTTC
CASSVDGESIREQYF
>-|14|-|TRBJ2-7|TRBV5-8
TGTGCCAGCAGCCCACGGAACTACCCTTGGGAGCAGTACTTC
CASSPRNYPWEQYF
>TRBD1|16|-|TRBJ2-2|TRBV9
TGTGCCAGCAGCGTAAGAGGGACAGCGAACACCGGGGAGCTGTTTTTT
CASSVRGTANTGELFF
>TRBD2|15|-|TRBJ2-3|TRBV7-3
TGTGCCAGCTCACCGGGACTAGCGGGACTTAATACGCAGTATTTT
CASSPGLAGLNTQYF
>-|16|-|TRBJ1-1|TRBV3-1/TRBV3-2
TGTGCCAGCAGCCAATCCCCGAGTGACCTGAGGACTGAAGCTTTCTTT
CASSQSPSDLRTEAFF
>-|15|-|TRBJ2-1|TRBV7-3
TGTGCCAGCAGCTTAGGGGGGAGCCCCTACAATGAGCAGTTCTTC
CASSLGGSPYNEQFF
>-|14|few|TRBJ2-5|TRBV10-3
TGTGCCACTGCTAGCGCCAGCACCCAAGAGACCCAGTACTTC
CATASASTQETQYF
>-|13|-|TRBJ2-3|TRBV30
TGTGCCTGGAGGTTGGGGGCGACAGATACGCAGTATTTT
CAWRLGATDTQYF
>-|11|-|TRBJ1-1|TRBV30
TGTGCCTGGATCAGGAACACTGAAGCTTTCTTT
CAWIRNTEAFF
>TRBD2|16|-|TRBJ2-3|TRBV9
TGTGCCAGCAGCGTAGGGCTAGCGGGGGGTTGGGATACGCAGTATTTT
CASSVGLAGGWDTQYF
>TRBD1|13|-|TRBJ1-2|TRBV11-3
TGTGCCAGCAGCTCCGGGACAGTCTATGGCTACACCTTC
CASSSGTVYGYTF
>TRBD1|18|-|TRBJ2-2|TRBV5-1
TGCGCCAGCAGCTTGGAAGTCCTGGGACAGGTGAACACCGGGGAGCTGTTTTTT
CASSLEVLGQVNTGELFF
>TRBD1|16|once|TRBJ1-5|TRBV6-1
TGTGCCAGCAGTGACCCGGGACAGGGCAACAATCAGCCCCAGCATTTT
CASSDPGQGNNQPQHF
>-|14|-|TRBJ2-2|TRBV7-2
TGTGCCAGCAGCCGCAGGGGTGCGGTCGGGGAGCTGTTTTTT
CASSRRGAVGELFF
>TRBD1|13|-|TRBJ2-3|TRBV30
TGTGCCTGGGACAGGGCAGAAACAGATACGCAGTATTTT
CAWDRAETDTQYF
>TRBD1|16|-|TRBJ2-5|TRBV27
TGTGCCAGCAGTGCTAGGAGGGGACAGGGACAAGAGACCCAGTACTTC
CASSARRGQGQETQYF
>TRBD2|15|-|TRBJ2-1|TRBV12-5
TGTGCTAGTGGTCCAGTTAGCGGGGGGGCATCTGAGCAGTTCTTC
CASGPVSGGASEQFF
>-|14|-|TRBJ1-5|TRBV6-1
TGTGCCAGCAGTGATATAAATGGCAATCAGCCCCAGCATTTT
CASSDINGNQPQHF
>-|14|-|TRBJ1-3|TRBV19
TGTGCCAGTAGCCCCCAGGCAGTTGGAAACACCATATATTTT
CASSPQAVGNTIYF
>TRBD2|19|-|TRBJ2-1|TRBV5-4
TGTGCCAGCAGCCCTCTCGGGCTAGCGGGGGGTACCCTGGTGAATGAGCAGTTCTTC
CASSPLGLAGGTLVNEQFF
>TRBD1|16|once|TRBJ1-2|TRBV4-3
TGCGCCAGCAGCCGGTTCTGGGACAGAGATAACTATGGCTACACCTTC
CASSRFWDRDNYGYTF
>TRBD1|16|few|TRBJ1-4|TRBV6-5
TGTGCCAGCAGTTACTCGGAGACAGGGATCTCCGAAAAACTGTTTTTT
CASSYSETGISEKLFF
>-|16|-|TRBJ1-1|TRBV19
TGTGCCAGTAGTATCGCGGCAGGGGTGGTGATGGCTGAAGCTTTCTTT
CASSIAAGVVMAEAFF
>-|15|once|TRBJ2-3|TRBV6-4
TGTGCCAGCAGCGATTCGGGACTTAGCACAGATACGCAGTATTTT
CASSDSGLSTDTQYF
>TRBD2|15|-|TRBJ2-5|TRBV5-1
TGCGCCAGCAGCTCGACTAGCGGGAGAGTAGAGACCCAGTACTTC
CASSSTSGRVETQYF
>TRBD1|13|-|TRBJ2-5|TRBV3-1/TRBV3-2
TGTGCCAGCAGGGCAGGGGGCAGGGAGACCCAGTACTTC
CASRAGGRETQYF
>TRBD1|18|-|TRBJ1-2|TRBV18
TGTGCCAGCTCACCTACTATGATCGGGACAGGGGGCGACTATGGCTACACCTTC
CASSPTMIGTGGDYGYTF
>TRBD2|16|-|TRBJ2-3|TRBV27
TGTGCCAGCAGTTCCCGGACTAGCGGACTCACAGATACGCAGTATTTT
CASSSRTSGLTDTQYF
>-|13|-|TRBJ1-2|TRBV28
TGTGCCAGCAGTTTTGGGCAGGGGTATGGCTACACCTTC
CASSFGQGYGYTF
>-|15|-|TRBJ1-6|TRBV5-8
TGTGCCAGCAGGCCTAGGGAGGGGGGGAATTCACCCCTCCACTTT
CASRPREGGNSPLHF
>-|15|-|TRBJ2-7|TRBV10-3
TGTGCCATCAGTGAGCGTTTTGAGAGGCTTTACGAGCAGTACTTC
CAISERFERLYEQYF
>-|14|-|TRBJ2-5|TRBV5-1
TGCGCCAGCAGCTTGACTAGGTCTGAAGAGACCCAGTACTTC
CASSLTRSEETQYF
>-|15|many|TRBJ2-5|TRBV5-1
TGCGCCAGCAGCTTGAAGAGGGAAATAGCGGAGACCCAGTACTTC
CASSLKREIAETQYF
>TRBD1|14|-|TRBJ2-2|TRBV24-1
TGTGCCACCCGGGACAGGGGAGACACCGGGGAGCTGTTTTTT
CATRDRGDTGELFF
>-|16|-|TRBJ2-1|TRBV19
TGTGCCAGTAGTATAGCGGGGGATAGCTCCTACAATGAGCAGTTCTTC
CASSIAGDSSYNEQFF
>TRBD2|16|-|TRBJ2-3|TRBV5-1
TGCGCCAGCAGCATACGACTAGCGGGGACCACAGATACGCAGTATTTT
CASSIRLAGTTDTQYF
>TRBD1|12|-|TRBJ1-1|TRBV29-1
TGCAGCGCCCTGACAGGGGTCACTGAAGCTTTCTTT
CSALTGVTEAFF